This T cell receptor (beta chain) originates from a study of blood T cell repertoires in COVID-19 (dated by TCRdb to between 2020 and 2021). Background for the entire study: Collaborator samples came from the United States, Italy and Spain and covered acute and convalescent phases of COVID-19. The prospective study material was composed of cDNA or gDNA derived from T cells, B-cell-depleted T cells, or PBMCs. Deeply sampled blood TCRbeta repertoires from subjects exposed to, actively infected with, or recovered from COVID-19 were included in the dataset. The repertoires were released in a freely available public database intended as a resource for research on the immune response to SARS-CoV-2. Samples were obtained from the ongoing ImmuneRACE study (first 160 participants) and from over 1,000 subjects provided by 6 global collaborators. A de-identified subject ID, COVID-19 status, age in years and sex were almost always included in the sample metadata. Where available, HLA class I and class II types were taken from metadata supplied by the sample provider and were not determined by assay-based typing. Summary of the overall study and its limitations: How much clinical and demographic metadata was included differed by source and by participant, and the metadata was provided uncurated.

The CDR3 sequence holds 16 residues, the cysteine and phenylalanine included. The sequence is cut down to CDR3 DNA, 48 bases in frame from base 1. From V the trimming removes 4 bases and from J it removes 0 bases, while the gene matches leave 6 bases of the junction unaccounted for. The germline V gene encodes CDR1 SGHRS and CDR2 YFSETQ. TCRbeta CDR3 regions were amplified from genomic DNA by means of the immunoSEQ Assay, a bias-controlled multiplex PCR. Per the authors' processing: The number of nucleated cells in each sample was estimated from the amplification of reference gene primers within the assay. To quantify the absolute abundance of each unique TCRbeta CDR3 rearrangement, sequence reads were collapsed and filtered. For each sample, productive Simpson clonality was calculated as the square root of Simpson's diversity index over productive rearrangements. What TCRdb holds here is the immuneACCESS table cut down to in-frame rearrangements. Part of the clones is not present; checked against another copy, under half of the missing clones reflect an unresolved V gene, and the others are unexplained. That table gives V, J and clone size, and the DNA gave D and trimming. The sample includes fewer than 300,000 clones, with about nine tenths observed a single time. 0.95% to 1.5% of the sample rests with the top ten.

In the prospective study, participants were about 18 to 100 years old, resided in about two dozen geographic areas of the United States, and were enrolled through a virtual design. In the prospective study, cohorts were assigned on the basis of participant-reported clinical history obtained from a screening survey and a study questionnaire. In the prospective study, whole blood, serum and a nasopharyngeal or oropharyngeal swab were collected from each participant by mobile phlebotomists. Additional blood draws and questionnaires over an approximately 2-month period could optionally be provided by prospective study participants. Before DNA extraction, prospective study blood samples were shipped either frozen or at room temperature. In the case of this clone: It lacks a known antigen. No base qualities exist here, and no much larger clone lies one base off it.

This clonotype originated in a woman between 40 and 55 years old with acute COVID-19. Sequenced: PBMCs or T cells enriched from blood (not recorded which). The rearrangement combines TRBV5-1 with TRBJ2-3; TRBD1 lines up with 9 middle nucleotides. Here is the DNA: TGCGCCAGCAGCGCAGGGACAGGGACTAGCACAGATACGCAGTATTTT. Translated, this is CASSAGTGTSTDTQYF.